Listed below are T cell receptor beta chains from one sample, sequenced in a study of T-cell reconstitution after alpha-beta-depleted transplantation in children. A single record per CDR3 protein comes from TCRdb applying MiXCR to the PCR reads. Of roughly 500,000 distinct CDR3 sequences in the sample, around a third are singletons; the top ten hold 2.4%. The sequenced sample was PBMCs from the stem cell graft donor, obtained from the stem cell graft. These receptors originate from a human donor who donated a stem cell graft to a child with aplastic anemia. Each CDR3 is given with its conserved first and last residue. The order of the fields is V gene, J gene, CDR3 protein.

V gene: TRBV7-2; J gene: TRBJ2-3; CDR3 protein: CASSFPRGAGSTDTKYF
V gene: TRBV29-1; J gene: TRBJ1-1; CDR3 protein: CSVEDQGGPRTTEAFF
V gene: TRBV20-1; J gene: TRBJ1-1; CDR3 protein: CSAGAFVSLNTEAFF
V gene: TRBV2; J gene: TRBJ2-4; CDR3 protein: CASRADNAKNIQYF
V gene: TRBV27; J gene: TRBJ2-1; CDR3 protein: CASSLDRLNYNEQFF
V gene: TRBV7-6; J gene: TRBJ2-1; CDR3 protein: CASSQTSGRRGFHEQFF
V gene: TRBV14; J gene: TRBJ1-2; CDR3 protein: CASSPRGWGYGYTF
V gene: TRBV10-3; J gene: TRBJ2-3; CDR3 protein: CAIRTGKRDTQYF
V gene: TRBV6-2/TRBV6-3; J gene: TRBJ2-1; CDR3 protein: CASSTPLDDEQFF
V gene: TRBV18; J gene: TRBJ1-3; CDR3 protein: CASSQMPQGNSGNTIYF
V gene: TRBV29-1; J gene: TRBJ2-1; CDR3 protein: CSVAREGRNEQFF
V gene: TRBV27; J gene: TRBJ2-1; CDR3 protein: CASSALGGGPSNEQFF
V gene: TRBV5-1; J gene: TRBJ1-1; CDR3 protein: CASSRRTGGSTEAFF
V gene: TRBV6-5; J gene: TRBJ2-7; CDR3 protein: CASSYTGQGDYEQYF
V gene: TRBV5-5; J gene: TRBJ2-3; CDR3 protein: CASSFASSTDTQYF
V gene: TRBV5-1; J gene: TRBJ2-1; CDR3 protein: CASSAGQGARNEQFF
V gene: TRBV12-3/TRBV12-4; J gene: TRBJ1-1; CDR3 protein: CASSPTQGTGTEAFF
V gene: TRBV25-1; J gene: TRBJ2-7; CDR3 protein: CASSALPGGEQYF
V gene: TRBV7-2; J gene: TRBJ1-4; CDR3 protein: CASSSKTGRNEKLFF
V gene: TRBV6-1; J gene: TRBJ1-2; CDR3 protein: CASSAFLGTPSNYGYTF
V gene: TRBV9; J gene: TRBJ2-5; CDR3 protein: CASSPLLSETQYF
V gene: TRBV7-9; J gene: TRBJ2-1; CDR3 protein: CASSFGLGPLNEQFF
V gene: TRBV7-9; J gene: TRBJ2-6; CDR3 protein: CASSNRDRGLGANVLTF
V gene: TRBV11-2; J gene: TRBJ2-1; CDR3 protein: CASSLDLTSGRASHFGEQFF
V gene: TRBV5-6; J gene: TRBJ1-6; CDR3 protein: CASSLGHYNSPLHF
V gene: TRBV20-1; J gene: TRBJ2-2; CDR3 protein: CSALGVSGELFF
V gene: TRBV7-2; J gene: TRBJ2-3; CDR3 protein: CASSPMGGLSTDTQYF
V gene: TRBV20-1; J gene: TRBJ2-1; CDR3 protein: CSARDAGVPGIEQFF
V gene: TRBV7-2; J gene: TRBJ2-1; CDR3 protein: CASNPRAGGNEQFF
V gene: TRBV19; J gene: TRBJ2-5; CDR3 protein: CASSSRQTQETQYF
V gene: TRBV18; J gene: TRBJ2-1; CDR3 protein: CASSPLGNEQFF
V gene: TRBV12-3/TRBV12-4; J gene: TRBJ2-6; CDR3 protein: CASTRRGGSGANVLTF
V gene: TRBV29-1; J gene: TRBJ2-2; CDR3 protein: CSVGGQGNFFF
V gene: TRBV27; J gene: TRBJ2-5; CDR3 protein: CASSFLAGGETQYF
V gene: TRBV20-1; J gene: TRBJ1-2; CDR3 protein: CSLKRGDRGNYGYTF
V gene: TRBV6-2/TRBV6-3; J gene: TRBJ2-7; CDR3 protein: CASSYAGRAIGEQYF
V gene: TRBV18; J gene: TRBJ1-2; CDR3 protein: CASSLIRDRDPDF
V gene: TRBV7-2; J gene: TRBJ2-1; CDR3 protein: CASSTPDRVREQFF
V gene: TRBV20-1; J gene: TRBJ1-1; CDR3 protein: CSAPSSENTEAFF
V gene: TRBV27; J gene: TRBJ2-7; CDR3 protein: CASSLLARSYEQYF
V gene: TRBV7-2; J gene: TRBJ1-5; CDR3 protein: CASSRISLSNQPQHF
V gene: TRBV29-1; J gene: TRBJ2-1; CDR3 protein: CSVEFGNNEQFF
V gene: TRBV20-1; J gene: TRBJ2-5; CDR3 protein: CSARAPGLAQETQYF
V gene: TRBV7-9; J gene: TRBJ2-7; CDR3 protein: CASSYGEDEQYF
V gene: TRBV5-1; J gene: TRBJ1-1; CDR3 protein: CASSLEDQSNTEAFF
V gene: TRBV25-1; J gene: TRBJ1-2; CDR3 protein: CATHGESNYGYTF
V gene: TRBV5-6; J gene: TRBJ1-1; CDR3 protein: CASSLLGAIEAFF
V gene: TRBV15; J gene: TRBJ1-3; CDR3 protein: CATSRSLVDTIYF
V gene: TRBV24-1; J gene: TRBJ2-1; CDR3 protein: CATSDRTGGRGDEQFF